The following is a TCR beta chain sequence with its context. The sample belongs to a study of blood T cell repertoires in COVID-19. Overall study context: From T cells, B-cell-depleted T cells, or PBMCs came the material, which was cDNA or gDNA.

Germline lookup yields CDR1 MNHEY and CDR2 SMNVEV (reference sequence). Deletions cut 11 bases from V and 14 bases from J, with 27 bases between. The CDR3 runs to 13 residues. Sequenced by immunoSEQ multiplex PCR; TCRdb stores in-frame clones only, minus some. The table shows about 130,000 clones, with about 80% occurring only once. Material for sequencing was peripheral blood. This clonotype originated in a woman aged 45-59 years with acute or convalescent COVID-19. The chain recombines TRBV27 with TRBJ1-2, with D hard to call. The chain's CDR3 is CASSYVGGANKTF. The CDR3 coding sequence is TGTGCCTCCAGTTACGTAGGCGGCGCAAATAAAACCTTC.